The following is a T cell receptor beta chain sequence with its context. Its antigen is still unknown. Base qualities are not at hand, and no much larger clone is one base apart. The method was the immunoSEQ multiplex PCR assay. Sourced from immuneACCESS, this table was stored by TCRdb with only in-frame sequences that have V and J called. A share of the clones is absent; for the studies checked, an unresolved V gene accounts for under half, and the remainder has no known explanation. The sample data list 39,000 or so clones, and 92% of these were observed just once. Roughly 29% of the sample belongs to the ten largest clones. Inclusive of the bounding cysteine and phenylalanine, the CDR3 is 16 residues long. The sequence is cut down to CDR3 DNA, 48 bases in frame from base 1. V loses 6 bases at its end and J loses 10 bases; junction bases beyond the gene matches: 10. CDR1 and CDR2 (MNHEY, SMNVEV) derive from the germline V gene (reference sequence).

This sample stems from a study of T cell changes during pregnancy in multiple sclerosis (dated by TCRdb to the late 2010s). Regarding the complete study: The study examined how the T cell repertoire changed over the course of pregnancy in women with multiple sclerosis.

The sample here was CD8+ T cells from peripheral blood mononuclear cells, taken before pregnancy. The sequence links TRBV27 to TRBJ1-6; the central 12 bases match TRBD1. The TCR comes from a female donor with multiple sclerosis, enrolled in a pregnancy study. CDR3 region: CASRLPGQGAGSPLHF. The nucleotide sequence reads TGTGCCAGCAGGCTACCGGGACAGGGGGCTGGGTCACCCCTCCACTTT.